These T cell receptor beta chains were read from a single sample in a study of T cells in localized non-small cell lung cancer. Profiling relied on immunoSEQ multiplex PCR, and the TCRdb table lists in-frame clones only, not all of them. Here the sample spans roughly 58,000 clones, roughly 81% being singletons. This sample comprised PBMCs, obtained before any cancer treatment. Every receptor here comes from a man aged 40 to 70 with stage II lung adenocarcinoma. The CDR3 runs from the conserved cysteine through the conserved F or W. The D gene is left open where the match is weak. Size tells how often a clone was seen (once, few, many) or the class of an expanded clone, and some rows leave it out.

D gene: NA; V gene: TRBV20-1; J gene: TRBJ2-1; clone size: NA; CDR3 DNA: TGCAGTGCTAGAGATCGGAATGAGCAGTTCTTC; CDR3 protein: CSARDRNEQFF
D gene: NA; V gene: TRBV2; J gene: TRBJ1-5; clone size: NA; CDR3 DNA: TGTGCCAGCACGGGGGTTAGGGATCAGCCCCAGCATTTT; CDR3 protein: CASTGVRDQPQHF
D gene: TRBD1; V gene: TRBV11-2; J gene: TRBJ1-5; clone size: NA; CDR3 DNA: TGTGCCAGCAGCTTACAGGGGGCTGGGCAGCCCCAGCATTTT; CDR3 protein: CASSLQGAGQPQHF
D gene: TRBD2; V gene: TRBV7-9; J gene: TRBJ2-1; clone size: NA; CDR3 DNA: TGTGCCAGCAGCTTACGCGGGAGCAGGGACAATGAGCAGTTCTTC; CDR3 protein: CASSLRGSRDNEQFF
D gene: NA; V gene: TRBV7-2; J gene: TRBJ2-5; clone size: NA; CDR3 DNA: TGTGCCAGCAGCTCCCCTTCGGGGCAACGAGAGACCCAGTACTTC; CDR3 protein: CASSSPSGQRETQYF
D gene: NA; V gene: TRBV7-9; J gene: TRBJ2-3; clone size: NA; CDR3 DNA: TGTGCCAGCAGCTTAGCGACGGGGTTCACAGATACGCAGTATTTT; CDR3 protein: CASSLATGFTDTQYF
D gene: NA; V gene: TRBV25-1; J gene: TRBJ1-2; clone size: once; CDR3 DNA: TGTGCCAGCAGTGTAGGAGGGGGAAGGTATGGCTACACCTTC; CDR3 protein: CASSVGGGRYGYTF
D gene: NA; V gene: TRBV2; J gene: TRBJ2-7; clone size: few; CDR3 DNA: TGTGCCAGCAGTGAGGAGAGAGTCTCCTACGAGCAGTACTTC; CDR3 protein: CASSEERVSYEQYF
D gene: NA; V gene: TRBV10-1; J gene: TRBJ2-6; clone size: NA; CDR3 DNA: TGCGCCAGCAGTGAGACGGGCGGACTCACCAGCGTCCTGACTTTC; CDR3 protein: CASSETGGLTSVLTF
D gene: NA; V gene: TRBV11-2; J gene: TRBJ1-1; clone size: NA; CDR3 DNA: TGTGCCAGCAGCTTAGATAGGGCGGCGAAAGCTTTCTTT; CDR3 protein: CASSLDRAAKAFF
D gene: TRBD2; V gene: TRBV27; J gene: TRBJ2-2; clone size: NA; CDR3 DNA: TGTGCCAGCAGTTACGGTTTGAGGGCAGGGCGTTGGAGCGGGGGGCTGTTTTTT; CDR3 protein: CASSYGLRAGRWSGGLFF
D gene: TRBD2; V gene: TRBV10-3; J gene: TRBJ2-5; clone size: few; CDR3 DNA: TGTGCCATCAGTGATCGGGGGGGGCAGCAAGAGACCCAGTACTTC; CDR3 protein: CAISDRGGQQETQYF
D gene: NA; V gene: TRBV5-1; J gene: TRBJ2-7; clone size: NA; CDR3 DNA: TGCGCCAGCAGCTTGGGGCAAGACAACTACGAGCAGTACTTC; CDR3 protein: CASSLGQDNYEQYF
D gene: NA; V gene: TRBV6-6; J gene: TRBJ1-1; clone size: NA; CDR3 DNA: TGTGCCAGCAGTTACGGTCAAGTTGAAGCTTTCTTT; CDR3 protein: CASSYGQVEAFF
D gene: NA; V gene: TRBV9; J gene: TRBJ1-1; clone size: NA; CDR3 DNA: TGTGCCAGCGTCGGGGACCTGAACACTGAAGCTTTCTTT; CDR3 protein: CASVGDLNTEAFF
D gene: NA; V gene: TRBV7-9; J gene: TRBJ2-3; clone size: NA; CDR3 DNA: TGTGCCAGCAGCCTCCTTGCGGGAACTGGACTGTCCCTTACATACTCGCAGTATTTT; CDR3 protein: CASSLLAGTGLSLTYSQYF
D gene: NA; V gene: TRBV7-9; J gene: TRBJ1-2; clone size: once; CDR3 DNA: TGTGCCAGCAGCTTAGGGGCAGGTGGTACGAATGGCTACACCTTC; CDR3 protein: CASSLGAGGTNGYTF
D gene: NA; V gene: TRBV30; J gene: TRBJ1-5; clone size: once; CDR3 DNA: TGTGCCTGGAGTTTCCGGGGGAATCAGCCCCAGCATTTT; CDR3 protein: CAWSFRGNQPQHF
D gene: NA; V gene: TRBV5-1; J gene: TRBJ2-1; clone size: NA; CDR3 DNA: TGCGCCAGCAGCTTTAGCGGTAGCCAGTACAATGAGCAGTTCTTC; CDR3 protein: CASSFSGSQYNEQFF
D gene: NA; V gene: TRBV21-1; J gene: TRBJ2-7; clone size: NA; CDR3 DNA: TGTGCCAGCAGCGCTCCGGGACTAGTCATTTACGAGCAGTACTTC; CDR3 protein: CASSAPGLVIYEQYF
D gene: TRBD1; V gene: TRBV7-9; J gene: TRBJ1-5; clone size: NA; CDR3 DNA: TGTGCCAGCAGCTTGGGATCAGGGGGCTTCAATCAGCCCCAGCATTTT; CDR3 protein: CASSLGSGGFNQPQHF
D gene: NA; V gene: TRBV6-6; J gene: TRBJ1-2; clone size: NA; CDR3 DNA: TGTGCCAGCAGTCCAAACTATGGCTACACCTTC; CDR3 protein: CASSPNYGYTF
D gene: TRBD2; V gene: TRBV27; J gene: TRBJ2-1; clone size: NA; CDR3 DNA: TGTGCCAGCAGAATTGGACTAGCGGGAGGTAATGAGCAGTTCTTC; CDR3 protein: CASRIGLAGGNEQFF
D gene: NA; V gene: TRBV18; J gene: TRBJ2-7; clone size: NA; CDR3 DNA: TGTGCCAGCTCACCACCGAAGGACAGTCCCAACGAGCAGTACTTC; CDR3 protein: CASSPPKDSPNEQYF
D gene: TRBD2; V gene: TRBV29-1; J gene: TRBJ2-7; clone size: NA; CDR3 DNA: TGCAGCGCACGTGGACTAGCGGGCTCCTACGAGCAGTACTTC; CDR3 protein: CSARGLAGSYEQYF
D gene: NA; V gene: TRBV15; J gene: TRBJ1-1; clone size: NA; CDR3 DNA: TGTGCCACCAGCAGGGAAGGACGGAACACTGAAGCTTTCTTT; CDR3 protein: CATSREGRNTEAFF
D gene: NA; V gene: TRBV29-1; J gene: TRBJ2-7; clone size: NA; CDR3 DNA: TGCAGCGTTGCGGTGTGGTCCTACGAGCAGTACTTC; CDR3 protein: CSVAVWSYEQYF
D gene: NA; V gene: TRBV4-1; J gene: TRBJ2-3; clone size: few; CDR3 DNA: TGCGCCAGCAGCCAAGATGTAGGGGAGTTGACAGATACGCAGTATTTT; CDR3 protein: CASSQDVGELTDTQYF
D gene: NA; V gene: TRBV4-2; J gene: TRBJ2-7; clone size: NA; CDR3 DNA: TGTGCCAGCAGCGGAAGGGGGTCCTACGAGCAGTACTTC; CDR3 protein: CASSGRGSYEQYF
D gene: TRBD1; V gene: TRBV7-2; J gene: TRBJ1-5; clone size: NA; CDR3 DNA: TGTGCCAGCAGCCTTTGGACAGGGAGCAATCAGCCCCAGCATTTT; CDR3 protein: CASSLWTGSNQPQHF
D gene: TRBD2; V gene: TRBV5-6; J gene: TRBJ2-1; clone size: NA; CDR3 DNA: TGTGCCAGCAGTTCCGGACTAGCGGGAGGCGGTGAGCAGTTCTTC; CDR3 protein: CASSSGLAGGGEQFF
D gene: NA; V gene: TRBV10-3; J gene: TRBJ2-3; clone size: NA; CDR3 DNA: TGTGCCATCAGTTCCCAAGTAGAGTCAAAAACAGATACGCAGTATTTT; CDR3 protein: CAISSQVESKTDTQYF
D gene: TRBD1; V gene: TRBV7-2; J gene: TRBJ1-2; clone size: NA; CDR3 DNA: TGTGCCAGCAGCTTAAGAGGGACAGGGACTTATGGCTACACCTTC; CDR3 protein: CASSLRGTGTYGYTF
D gene: NA; V gene: TRBV19; J gene: TRBJ1-2; clone size: medium-sized; CDR3 DNA: TGTGCCAGTAGGGGAGTTTCAAACTATGGCTACACCTTC; CDR3 protein: CASRGVSNYGYTF
D gene: NA; V gene: TRBV7-2; J gene: TRBJ1-4; clone size: NA; CDR3 DNA: TGTGCCAGCAGCTACTCTAATGAAAAACTGTTTTTT; CDR3 protein: CASSYSNEKLFF
D gene: TRBD1; V gene: TRBV5-6; J gene: TRBJ1-2; clone size: few; CDR3 DNA: TGTGCCAGCAGCTTCGGACAGGGAAAGTTTTATGGCTACACCTTC; CDR3 protein: CASSFGQGKFYGYTF